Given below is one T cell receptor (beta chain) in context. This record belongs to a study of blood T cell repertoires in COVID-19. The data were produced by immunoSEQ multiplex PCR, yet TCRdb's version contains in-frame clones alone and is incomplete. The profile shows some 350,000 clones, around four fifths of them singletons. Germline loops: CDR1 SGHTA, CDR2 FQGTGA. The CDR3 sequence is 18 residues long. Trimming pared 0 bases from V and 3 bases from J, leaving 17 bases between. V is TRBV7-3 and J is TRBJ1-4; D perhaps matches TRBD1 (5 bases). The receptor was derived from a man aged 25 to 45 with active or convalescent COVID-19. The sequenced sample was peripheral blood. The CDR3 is CASSLTPTRGGANEKLFF. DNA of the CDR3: TGTGCCAGCAGCTTAACCCCTACTAGAGGAGGGGCTAATGAAAAACTGTTTTTT.